Below, one T cell receptor (beta chain) is given with its context. Losses at the gene ends were 4 bases for V and 6 bases for J; bases not matched to a gene: 4. CDR3 size: 14 residues. CDR1 is LGHNA and CDR2 is YSLEER in the germline V gene. These data belong to a study of OX40 agonist ivuxolimab in advanced cancers. Here immunoSEQ multiplex PCR was the method, and the copy in TCRdb shows in-frame clones only, minus some. This sample has around 66,000 clones, with nearly 90% found just once. The starting material was CD4+ or CD8+ T cells sorted from blood, obtained in a trial of the OX40 agonist ivuxolimab. This chain uses TRBV4-3 with TRBJ1-4, with 8 positions matching TRBD1. The clonotype originates from an adult with an advanced solid tumor such as melanoma, head and neck, liver or kidney cancer. The CDR3 is CASSRGTGYEKLFF. The CDR3 nucleotides are TGCGCCAGCAGCCGTGGGACAGGCTATGAAAAACTGTTTTTT.